Included here is one T cell receptor beta chain sequence, with context. Its specificity is unknown. As the CDR3 is not closed by the conserved phenylalanine or tryptophan, this likely results from a read error. The template was RNA from unsorted bulk tissue. Donors were chemotherapy-naive, newly diagnosed lung cancer surgical patients in China, August–late 2014. The data belong to a study of tumor and adjacent non-tumor tissue in lung cancer. Background on the study: Aged 31 to 76 years, patients included roughly ten men and about 5 women with stage I to III disease.

General study points: Tumor repertoires had a smaller top 100 clone share than normal lung. Tumor tissue had significantly higher TCR diversity than normal lung.

A modified ARM-PCR protocol with three rounds of nested PCR amplified TCRbeta. TCRdb re-called the multiplex PCR reads with MiXCR, one entry per CDR3 protein. The sample shows under 250,000 distinct CDR3 sequences, 71% of them seen only once. This CDR3 has 16 residues. CDR1 is SGHAT and CDR2 is FQNNGV in the germline V gene. The clonotype originates from a man aged 55 to 70 with non-small cell lung cancer. This rearrangement joins TRBV11-2 to TRBJ2-1, with TRBD2 matching 9 bases. Material for sequencing was lung tumor tissue. In DNA, the CDR3 is TGTGTCAGCAGCCCCCGGGGCGCTAGCGGGGTTGGTGAGCAGTTCTTA. This sequence encodes CVSSPRGASGVGEQFL.